In this sample, the clone carrying this T cell receptor (beta chain) turned up many times. The antigen is unknown. This record comes from a study of early T cells in non-severe SARS-CoV-2 infection. Study overall: Sequenced bulk RNA came from whole blood that was unsorted, and chains were unpaired. General observations from the study: VDJdb matching skewed toward anti-spike CD8 responses, missing private and CD4 specificities.

CDR1 is SNHLY, CDR2 FYNNEI, per germline. This CDR3 has 14 residues. The germline V and J ends were trimmed by 4 bases and 4 bases, with 12 bases remaining between them. Individual cDNA molecules carried attached unique molecular identifiers. TCRdb passed the 5' RACE reads through MiXCR, listing each CDR3 protein once. Among tens of thousands of distinct CDR3 sequences, over 10% were seen once, and the ten largest hold 4.5% to 7%. This chain links TRBV2 with TRBJ2-3, with D possibly TRBD2 on 6 matching bases. The sequence came from an adult who was a healthcare worker with PCR-confirmed SARS-CoV-2 infection or an uninfected control (not recorded which). The sequencing used whole blood, collected at baseline. The CDR3 sequence: CASSGGTPADTQYF. The CDR3 DNA is TGTGCCAGCAGTGGCGGGACGCCAGCAGATACGCAGTATTTT.